The 27 T cell receptor beta chains listed next were all sequenced from one sample in a study of long-term antiretroviral therapy in people with HIV. Survey-level resolution applied to immunoSEQ assay v3.0. Only in-frame clones appear in the TCRdb table, and some are missing; sequencing was by immunoSEQ multiplex PCR. The data show fewer than 20,000 clones, around 79% seen once. This material consisted of unsorted PBMCs, taken at the start of antiretroviral therapy. The receptors stem from a man aged 25-45 years with HIV.

This clone was recorded only once. V is TRBV27 and J is TRBJ2-7; 11 bases line up with TRBD2. V lost 6 bases to trimming and J lost 0 bases; unmatched junction nucleotides: 7. This CDR3 has 16 amino acids. CDR1 and CDR2 from the germline V gene are MNHEY and SMNVEV (reference sequence). The CDR3 spells CASSPLAGVLSYEQYF. The CDR3 DNA follows: TGTGCCAGCAGCCCACTAGCGGGGGTTCTCTCCTACGAGCAGTACTTC.

The rearrangement uses TRBV7-2 and TRBJ1-2; TRBD1 might be the D (5 bases). The CDR3 loop spans 16 amino acids. Germline CDR1 and CDR2: SGHTA and FQGNSA. Trimming removed 4 bases at V and 4 bases at J, with 19 bases between. In nucleotides, the CDR3 is TGTGCCAGCAGCTATACTGGGCAGGGAGGAGGCTATGGCTACACCTTC. The encoded protein is CASSYTGQGGGYGYTF.

This clone was picked up a small number of times. This chain joins TRBV19 and TRBJ1-1, with a possible D match to TRBD1 (5 bases). Germline-derived CDR1 and CDR2 are LNHDA and SQIVND (reference sequence). Trimming cost V 5 bases and J 5 bases, with 9 bases left between them. The CDR3 totals 12 residues. The CDR3 reads CASSVGGTEAFF. The CDR3 DNA is TGTGCCAGTAGTGTGGGGGGGACTGAAGCTTTCTTT.

V usage is TRBV5-1 and J usage is TRBJ2-4; D is ambiguous. The CDR3 length is 14 residues. Germline V CDR1 and CDR2: SGHRS, YFSETQ. V lost 0 bases to trimming and J lost 10 bases, with 14 bases between them. The CDR3 DNA is TGCGCCAGCAGCTTGGAATCGGTAGGCGGAATTCAGTACTTC. Encoded protein: CASSLESVGGIQYF.

The V gene is TRBV9, the J gene TRBJ1-1; possibly TRBD1 for D (5 bases). V lost 0 bases to trimming and J lost 8 bases, with 17 bases between them. Germline CDR1 SGDLS, CDR2 YYNGEE. CDR3 length equals 15 residues. The CDR3 DNA is TGTGCCAGCAGCGTAGGGGCAGGGCGAGACCCCGAAGCTTTCTTT. Its translation is CASSVGAGRDPEAFF.

The chain is built from TRBV27 and TRBJ1-5, with D perhaps matching TRBD1 (6 bases). Germline-derived CDR1 and CDR2 are MNHEY and SMNVEV (reference sequence). The V end lost 5 bases, the J end lost 6 bases, and 17 bases lay between the germline ends. The CDR3 is 15 residues long. In nucleotides, the CDR3 is TGTGCCAGCAGTGGGGGTGGGGGCCTCAGTCAGCCCCAGCATTTT. Translating it yields CASSGGGGLSQPQHF.

The chain combines TRBV4-3 with TRBJ2-7; 10 bases are a match to TRBD1. The V gene's germline CDR1 is LGHNA and CDR2 YSLEER. The CDR3 runs to 15 residues. The V segment lost 4 bases and the J segment 3 bases; nucleotides outside the gene matches: 6. CDR3 residues: CASSPAGTGVYEQYF. DNA of the CDR3: TGCGCCAGCAGCCCCGCCGGGACAGGGGTCTACGAGCAGTACTTC.

This clone occurred a few times. The V gene is TRBV28, the J gene TRBJ2-7; D tentatively fits TRBD1 or TRBD2 (6 bases each). In germline, CDR1 is MDHEN, CDR2 SYDVKM. The V and J ends lost 9 bases and 3 bases respectively, with 15 bases between them. The CDR3 consists of 13 residues. This CDR3 reads CASRRGGGYEQYF. In nucleotides, the CDR3 is TGTGCCAGTCGCAGGGGAGGTGGCTACGAGCAGTACTTC.

This clone was picked up a small number of times. The J gene is TRBJ2-7, the V gene TRBV19, with a possible D match to TRBD2 (5 bases). The CDR3 runs 16 residues. V gave up 7 bases and J gave up 3 bases, with 22 bases separating them. CDR1 and CDR2 (germline): LNHDA, SQIVND (reference sequence). The CDR3 region has the DNA TGTGCCAGTACTAATAGCCATTTTAGCGTGAACTACGAGCAGTACTTC. This encodes CASTNSHFSVNYEQYF.

The rearrangement joins TRBV27 to TRBJ1-1; D is unresolved. This CDR3 has 14 amino acids. Germline V lookup: CDR1 MNHEY, CDR2 SMNVEV (reference sequence). Deletions cut 2 bases from V and 2 bases from J, with 9 bases between. Here the CDR3 reads CASSLSGVNTEAFF. The CDR3 DNA follows: TGTGCCAGCAGTTTAAGTGGGGTCAACACTGAAGCTTTCTTT.

This clone was found a few times. The chain couples TRBV7-2 to TRBJ1-2; TRBD1 aligns across 8 bases. Germline V gene lookup returns CDR1 SGHTA and CDR2 FQGNSA. The length of the CDR3 is 13 residues. V was clipped by 5 bases and J by 8 bases; unmatched bases: 7. In DNA, the CDR3 is TGTGCCAGCAGCCCCGACAGGGGAGGAGGCTACACCTTC. Amino acid sequence: CASSPDRGGGYTF.

The gene calls are TRBV30 and TRBJ2-7, with D perhaps matching TRBD1 or TRBD2 (5 bases each). The germline CDR1 and CDR2 sequences are GTSNPN and SVGIG (reference sequence). This CDR3 has 14 residues. Trimming pared 5 bases from V and 0 bases from J, leaving 14 bases between. CDR3 DNA: TGTGCCTGGGGGGGACCAGAGAGCTCCTACGAGCAGTACTTC. Protein sequence: CAWGGPESSYEQYF.

J is TRBJ2-5 and V is TRBV9; 8 bases agree with TRBD2. Germline CDR1 is SGDLS and CDR2 is YYNGEE. CDR3 length equals 15 residues. The ends lost 4 bases at V and 5 bases at J; junction bases unmatched: 10. CDR3 DNA: TGTGCCAGCAGCCTCGAGGAGCGGGAGTGGGAGACCCAGTACTTC. Its translation: CASSLEEREWETQYF.

The rearrangement uses TRBV7-2 and TRBJ1-2; 9 nucleotides match TRBD1. Germline-derived CDR1 and CDR2 are SGHTA and FQGNSA. Unmatched junction bases numbered 4, after V lost 3 bases and J lost 8 bases. This CDR3 has 13 amino acids. In DNA, the CDR3 is TGTGCCAGCAGCTTGGACAGGGGAGGGGGCTACACCTTC. Protein: CASSLDRGGGYTF.

J is TRBJ2-1 and V is TRBV5-6; the D is unclear. The CDR3 sequence is 15 residues long. The V gene's germline CDR1 is SGHDT and CDR2 YYEEEE. Deletions cut 1 base from V and 5 bases from J, with 13 bases between. CDR3 in DNA: TGTGCCAGCAGCTTGATAGGCTACAGAGACAATGAGCAGTTCTTC. It specifies CASSLIGYRDNEQFF.

This clone came up a few times. This chain joins TRBV28 and TRBJ1-4; 7 positions agree with TRBD1. Germline V CDR1 and CDR2: MDHEN, SYDVKM. This CDR3 comprises 15 residues. The trim removed 6 bases at V and 8 bases at J, leaving 12 bases unmatched. The CDR3 protein is CASSRATGPSEKLFF. DNA for the CDR3: TGTGCCAGCAGCAGGGCGACAGGGCCCAGCGAAAAACTGTTTTTT.

The chain has TRBV6-5 and TRBJ1-2; 9 bases line up with TRBD1. Trimming removed 8 bases from V and 4 bases from J; junction bases left unmatched: 11. The germline CDR1 and CDR2 sequences are MNHEY and SVGAGI. The CDR3 contains 15 residues. In DNA, the CDR3 is TGTGCCAGCCAGGGGACAGGGTTTGAGGGCTATGGCTACACCTTC. It specifies CASQGTGFEGYGYTF.

This clone has only one observation. The chain links TRBV14 to TRBJ1-3; D is ambiguous. V lost 4 bases, J lost 4 bases, and 8 bases lay in between. CDR3 size: 13 residues. Germline lookup yields CDR1 SGHDN and CDR2 FVKESK. The CDR3 DNA reads as TGTGCCAGCAGCCCCAATGGGGGAAACACCATATATTTT. Its translation is CASSPNGGNTIYF.

This chain links TRBV28 with TRBJ1-5; D uncertain. With 4 bases removed from V and 2 bases from J, the gap between germline ends came to 12 bases. From germline, CDR1 is MDHEN and CDR2 SYDVKM. The CDR3 covers 15 residues. DNA for the CDR3: TGTGCCAGCAGTTATACGGGTCAAGGCAATCAGCCCCAGCATTTT. This codes for CASSYTGQGNQPQHF.

The chain carries TRBV30 and TRBJ2-1, with 8 bases identical to TRBD2. Per the germline V gene, CDR1 is GTSNPN and CDR2 is SVGIG (reference sequence). After removal of 5 bases from V and 7 bases from J, the junction contained 7 bases not matched to a gene. The CDR3 has 13 residues. The CDR3 bases are TGTGCCTGGTGGGGAACTAGCGGAAATGAGCAGTTCTTC. Its protein product is CAWWGTSGNEQFF.

The gene calls are TRBV28 and TRBJ2-7, with 10 bases matching TRBD1. The germline gives CDR1 MDHEN, CDR2 SYDVKM. Germline trimming cut 5 bases from V and 1 base from J; bases unmatched to any gene: 5. The CDR3 has 15 residues. Here the CDR3 reads CASSMDRGFSYEQYF. The CDR3 DNA reads TGTGCCAGCAGTATGGACAGGGGGTTTTCCTACGAGCAGTACTTC.

The V call is TRBV2, the J call TRBJ2-5; D uncertain. Trimming shortened V by 3 bases and J by 5 bases, and 16 bases separated the two germline ends. The germline V gene encodes CDR1 SNHLY and CDR2 FYNNEI. The CDR3 covers 15 residues. The CDR3 loop reads CASSDLKGRGETQYF. The CDR3 bases are TGTGCCAGCAGTGATTTAAAGGGTCGTGGGGAGACCCAGTACTTC.

The rearrangement links TRBV27 to TRBJ1-6; D is perhaps TRBD1 (5 bases). CDR1 and CDR2 from the germline V gene are MNHEY and SMNVEV (reference sequence). The CDR3 covers 14 residues. Between the trimmed V and J ends, which lost 8 bases and 8 bases, there was a span of 16 bases. The CDR3 protein is CASGPGPSYSPLHF. The CDR3 DNA reads TGTGCCAGCGGGCCGGGACCGTCGTATTCACCCCTCCACTTT.

The rearrangement joins TRBV7-9 to TRBJ2-3; D is unclear. CDR1 and CDR2 from the germline V gene are SEHNR and FQNEAQ (reference sequence). This CDR3 is built from 14 residues. With 10 bases removed from V and 0 bases from J, the gap between germline ends came to 14 bases. CDR3 sequence reads: CATTSVASTDTQYF. The CDR3 DNA reads as TGTGCCACCACCTCGGTAGCTAGCACAGATACGCAGTATTTT.

This chain links TRBV5-1 with TRBJ2-1; the match to TRBD2 covers 10 bases. The length of the CDR3 is 17 residues. Germline CDR1 SGHRS, CDR2 YFSETQ. V lost 1 base to trimming and J lost 3 bases; unmatched junction nucleotides: 7. This CDR3 reads CASSLTASGGYYNEQFF. The CDR3 nucleotides are TGCGCCAGCAGCTTGACGGCTAGCGGGGGTTACTACAATGAGCAGTTCTTC.

This chain links TRBV11-3 with TRBJ2-7; TRBD1 matches at 8 bases. V lost 3 bases and J lost 6; bases outside the gene matches: 7. CDR1 is SGHNT, CDR2 YENEEA, per germline. This CDR3 contains 14 residues. The CDR3 coding sequence is TGTGCCAGCAGCTTGGACAACAGGGGGTCCGAGCAGTACTTC. This gives the protein CASSLDNRGSEQYF. Looking up the rest from reference TRBV11-3 and TRBJ2-7 gives the full variable domain: EAGVVQSPRYKIIEKKQPVAFWCNPISGHNTLYWYLQNLGQGPELLIRYENEEAVDDSQLPKDRFSAERLKGVDSTLKIQPAELGDSAVYLCASSLDNRGSEQYFGPGTRLTVT.

This clone appeared a few times. The chain recombines TRBV6-1 with TRBJ1-5; perhaps TRBD1 as D (5 bases). Per germline, CDR1 MNHNS and CDR2 SASEGT. The CDR3 contains 14 residues. Trimming stripped 4 bases from V and 4 bases from J, with 11 bases between. CDR3 protein: CASSGQTENQPQHF. CDR3 DNA sequence: TGTGCCAGCAGTGGGCAGACAGAAAATCAGCCCCAGCATTTT.